The 14 T cell receptor beta chains below all came from one sample that was sequenced in a study of blood T cell repertoires in COVID-19. Method: immunoSEQ multiplex PCR; TCRdb's copy keeps in-frame clones and lacks some. The sample has about 60,000 clones, roughly 80% seen once. Sequenced material: peripheral blood. The receptor source for this set is a human donor in a cohort sampled during active COVID-19.

The chain joins TRBV7-9 to TRBJ2-3, with 12 bases lining up with TRBD2. The CDR3 extends over 17 amino acids. Germline V gene lookup returns CDR1 SEHNR and CDR2 FQNEAQ (reference sequence). V was clipped by 5 bases and J by 2 bases; unmatched bases: 8. The DNA for the CDR3 is TGTGCCAGCAGCCCCCCTGCTAGCGGGGGGGCCACAGATACGCAGTATTTT. It translates to CASSPPASGGATDTQYF.

The CDR3 spells CASSLSGNQPQHF. CDR3 nucleotide sequence: TGTGCCAGCAGCTTATCGGGAAATCAGCCCCAGCATTTT. This chain uses TRBV7-2 with TRBJ1-5; D is uncertain. Trimming left V 2 bases short and J 4 bases short, with 6 bases between. The CDR3 has 13 amino acids. CDR1 and CDR2 (germline): SGHTA, FQGNSA.

This clone was detected only a few times. V gene TRBV19 combines with J gene TRBJ2-7; D is undetermined. Trimming removed 6 bases at V and 1 base at J, with 16 bases between. The length of the CDR3 is 15 residues. Germline CDR1 reads LNHDA; CDR2 reads SQIVND (reference sequence). CDR3 region: CASSPRNGRSYEQYF. The CDR3, as DNA: TGTGCCAGTAGCCCCAGGAACGGTAGGTCCTACGAGCAGTACTTC.

This clone has a single count. V is TRBV4-1 and J is TRBJ1-1; D gene uncertain. The germline V and J ends were trimmed by 2 bases and 4 bases, with 17 bases remaining between them. The CDR3 is made up of 16 amino acids. The V gene's germline CDR1 is MGHRA and CDR2 YSYEKL. The CDR3 coding sequence is TGCGCCAGCAGCCAACTTCCAGGTAGGTTGGGCACTGAAGCTTTCTTT. Translated: CASSQLPGRLGTEAFF.

The chain uses TRBV20-1 and TRBJ2-7; possibly TRBD1 for D (5 bases). V was clipped by 3 bases and J by 3 bases, with 15 bases between them. Germline V gives CDR1 DFQATT, CDR2 SNEGSKA (reference sequence). The CDR3 has 14 amino acids. CDR3 sequence (DNA): TGCAGTGCTAGTAGGTCCAGGGCTCTCTACGAGCAGTACTTC. It encodes CSASRSRALYEQYF.

This chain joins TRBV6-2 or TRBV6-3 and TRBJ1-1; D not resolved. Trimming pared 0 bases from V and 4 bases from J, leaving 9 bases between. Germline assignment: CDR1 MNHEY and CDR2 SVGEGT. This CDR3 comprises 14 residues. Written as DNA, the CDR3 is TGTGCCAGCAGTTACTCGATCCGGGGCACTGAAGCTTTCTTT. Translating it yields CASSYSIRGTEAFF.

Comment on this clone: Other DNA sequences within the sample encode an identical CDR3. The chain links TRBV7-2 to TRBJ1-3; D remains unclear. Germline CDR1 SGHTA, CDR2 FQGNSA. The CDR3 runs 14 residues. Trimming stripped 1 base from V and 4 bases from J, with 8 bases between. The CDR3 bases are TGTGCCAGCAGCTTAGGCCCGGGGGGAAACACCATATATTTT. The encoded protein is CASSLGPGGNTIYF.

The chain combines TRBV19 with TRBJ2-7, with TRBD1 identical over 10 bases. The J segment lost 3 bases and the V segment lost 4 bases, leaving 6 bases of the junction unmatched. Germline-derived CDR1 and CDR2 are LNHDA and SQIVND (reference sequence). The CDR3 runs 15 residues. CDR3: CASSTSGTGDYEQYF. The CDR3 DNA is TGTGCCAGTAGTACGTCCGGGACAGGGGACTACGAGCAGTACTTC.

The chain employs TRBV5-5 and TRBJ2-7, with D maybe TRBD2 (7 bases). Germline values: CDR1 SGHKS, CDR2 YYEKEE (reference sequence). The germline V and J ends were trimmed by 5 bases and 3 bases, with 9 bases remaining between them. The CDR3 runs to 12 residues. The CDR3 sequence: CASSRGGYEQYF. The CDR3 DNA is TGTGCCAGCAGTAGGGGGGGCTACGAGCAGTACTTC. Full variable domain (missing parts from reference TRBV5-5 and TRBJ2-7): DAGVTQSPTHLIKTRGQQVTLRCSPISGHKSVSWYQQVLGQGPQFIFQYYEKEERGRGNFPDRFSARQFPNYSSELNVNALLLGDSALYLCASSRGGYEQYFGPGTRLTVT.

The rearrangement links TRBV5-4 to TRBJ1-1; a possible D gene is TRBD1 (5 bases). Germline assignment: CDR1 SGHNT and CDR2 YYREEE (reference sequence). The V gene lost 4 bases and the J gene lost 3 bases, with 13 bases spanning the gap. The CDR3 is made up of 14 amino acids. CDR3 sequence: CASSVGWGDTEAFF. CDR3 bases: TGTGCCAGCAGCGTAGGGTGGGGGGACACTGAAGCTTTCTTT.

The chain combines TRBV5-5 with TRBJ1-2; possibly TRBD1 for D (6 bases). This CDR3 contains 13 residues. V shed 1 base and J shed 2 bases, with 6 bases lying between them. CDR1 is SGHKS, CDR2 YYEKEE, per germline (reference sequence). CDR3 bases: TGTGCCAGCAGCTTGCAGGGGAACTATGGCTACACCTTC. This sequence encodes CASSLQGNYGYTF.

J is TRBJ2-7 and V is TRBV5-1; TRBD1 matches at 7 bases. The CDR3 loop spans 12 amino acids. The V and J ends lost 0 bases and 11 bases, in that order; junction bases with no gene match: 5. Germline V gene data show CDR1 as SGHRS and CDR2 as YFSETQ. CDR3 in amino acids: CASSLAGQAEYF. For the CDR3, the DNA is TGCGCCAGCAGCTTGGCCGGACAGGCCGAGTACTTC.

The V call is TRBV5-5, the J call TRBJ1-1; perhaps TRBD1 as D (6 bases). CDR1 is SGHKS and CDR2 is YYEKEE in the germline V gene (reference sequence). V gave up 0 bases and J gave up 3 bases, with 12 bases separating them. CDR3 length equals 15 residues. The DNA of the CDR3 is TGTGCCAGCAGCTTGGGACGGGGGGCGGACACTGAAGCTTTCTTT. It yields the protein CASSLGRGADTEAFF.

The chain has TRBV4-1 and TRBJ2-7; 10 positions match TRBD2. In germline, CDR1 is MGHRA, CDR2 YSYEKL. The CDR3 loop spans 17 amino acids. With 1 base clipped from V and 0 bases from J, the junction kept 6 bases outside the gene matches. CDR3 sequence reads: CASSQGPLAGVSYEQYF. CDR3 sequence (DNA): TGCGCCAGCAGCCAAGGGCCCCTAGCGGGAGTCTCCTACGAGCAGTACTTC.